This T cell receptor (beta chain) was identified in a study of blood T cell repertoires in COVID-19. In the study overall: T cells, B-cell-depleted T cells, or PBMCs provided the cDNA or gDNA that served as material.

In germline, CDR1 is GTSNPN, CDR2 SVGIG (reference sequence). The CDR3 runs to 13 residues. Trimming left V 3 bases short and J 7 bases short, with 15 bases between. Authors' data handling: Reference gene primer amplification gave nucleated cell count estimates. Method: immunoSEQ multiplex PCR; TCRdb's copy keeps in-frame clones and lacks some. The DNA was the basis for D and trimming; V, J and clone size are from that table. Counted here are approximately 260,000 clones, roughly 89% occurring once; the ten biggest clones make up roughly 2.3%. This TCR came from a middle-aged man with acute or convalescent COVID-19. Sequencing used peripheral blood. The rearrangement joins TRBV30 to TRBJ1-1, with a tentative D call TRBD1 (6 bases). The CDR3 loop is CAWSPGVVNEAFF. CDR3 coding DNA: TGTGCCTGGAGCCCAGGGGTAGTCAATGAAGCTTTCTTT.